This T cell receptor (beta chain) was sequenced in a study of long-term antiretroviral therapy in people with HIV. Broader study findings: When set beside controls, HIV repertoires had CDR3 length ranges that were narrower.

Assay version v3.0 of immunoSEQ was used, and it was run at survey level. Method: immunoSEQ multiplex PCR; TCRdb's copy keeps in-frame clones and lacks some. Altogether nearly 20,000 clones are present, 75% to 85% being singletons, with the ten largest covering around a tenth. This clone was observed a handful of times. What it binds is not known. V was pared by 7 bases and J by 6 bases, with 17 bases between. The CDR3 has 14 residues. Per germline, CDR1 SGHRS and CDR2 YFSETQ. This receptor was identified in a woman between 40 and 50 years old with HIV. The material sequenced was unsorted PBMCs, taken 0.2 years after starting antiretroviral therapy. The chain combines TRBV5-1 with TRBJ2-1; D call uncertain. CDR3: CASVTASFPNEQFF. The CDR3 DNA is TGCGCCAGCGTCACAGCATCATTCCCCAATGAGCAGTTCTTC.